The 22 T cell receptor beta chains listed next were all sequenced from one sample in a study of shared clonotypes between healthy human individuals. Measured with immunoSEQ multiplex PCR; TCRdb has only the in-frame clones, and not every one. This table has around 500,000 clones, about 85% appearing once. What was sequenced was PBMCs. The receptors come from a woman aged 40 to 50 in good health. Some clones in this sample may be carry-over from other donors' samples.

Points on this clone: Only one base separates this from a far larger clonotype, so it likely reflects a read error. The rearrangement joins TRBV4-1 to TRBJ2-1; 8 bases are shared with TRBD1. Germline assignment: CDR1 MGHRA and CDR2 YSYEKL. V lost 5 bases to trimming and J lost 8 bases; unmatched junction nucleotides: 11. CDR3 length: 15 residues. CDR3 DNA: TGCGCCAGCAGCGACCGGGACAGGTACGTGGATGAGCAGTTCTTC. Protein product: CASSDRDRYVDEQFF.

The CDR3 spells CASSPQPTNTEAFF. The CDR3 DNA sequence: TGTGCCAGCAGCCCCCAGCCGACTAACACTGAAGCTTTCTTT. The V call is TRBV6-4, the J call TRBJ1-1, with D unclear. The CDR3 has 14 amino acids. V lost 6 bases to trimming and J lost 2 bases, with 13 bases between them. Germline assignment: CDR1 MRHNA and CDR2 SNTAGT.

The chain couples TRBV28 to TRBJ1-2, with 7 nucleotides matching TRBD1. The germline V gene has CDR1 MDHEN and CDR2 SYDVKM. The length of the CDR3 is 12 residues. Germline trimming cut 5 bases from V and 9 bases from J; bases unmatched to any gene: 6. CDR3 coding DNA: TGTGCCAGCAGTCGCAGGGGGAATCGCTACACCTTC. Its protein is CASSRRGNRYTF.

CDR3 in DNA: TGTGCCAGCAGTTCCTATCGACAGGCTACAACTAATGAAAAACTGTTTTTT. This codes for CASSSYRQATTNEKLFF. The gene calls are TRBV28 and TRBJ1-4; TRBD1 is a possible D gene (6 bases). There are 17 residues in the CDR3. Germline lookup yields CDR1 MDHEN and CDR2 SYDVKM. With 4 bases removed from V and 0 bases from J, the gap between germline ends came to 15 bases.

This chain uses TRBV7-2 with TRBJ2-7, with a weak D call TRBD2 (5 bases). V shed 3 bases and J shed 0 bases, with 21 bases lying between them. This CDR3 is built from 18 residues. Germline CDR1 and CDR2: SGHTA and FQGNSA. CDR3 bases: TGTGCCAGCAGCTTTCCCCTAGCCGGAAAGATCGCCTCCTACGAGCAGTACTTC. It translates to CASSFPLAGKIASYEQYF.

This clone has a handful of counts. It differs at one base from a far larger clone, so likely a read error. This same CDR3 is encoded by further DNA sequences in the sample. This chain uses TRBV5-4 with TRBJ1-2, with D possibly matching TRBD1 (5 bases). Germline assignment: CDR1 SGHNT and CDR2 YYREEE (reference sequence). This CDR3 has 13 amino acids. CDR3 amino acids: CASSWDGNYGYTF. Written as DNA, the CDR3 is TGTGCCAGCAGCTGGGACGGAAACTATGGCTACACCTTT.

V usage is TRBV5-4 and J usage is TRBJ2-7; a weak D match, TRBD1 (6 bases). The CDR3 loop spans 13 amino acids. Germline V gene lookup returns CDR1 SGHNT and CDR2 YYREEE (reference sequence). The ends were cut back, 0 bases at V and 3 bases at J, with 7 bases in the middle. The CDR3: CASSLGQVYEQYF. CDR3 nucleotide sequence: TGTGCCAGCAGCTTGGGACAGGTCTACGAGCAGTACTTC.

This clone was counted only a few times. The chain links TRBV15 to TRBJ2-7, with D possibly being TRBD2 (6 bases). V was trimmed by 5 bases and J by 0 bases, leaving 14 bases between them. This CDR3 contains 15 residues. Germline CDR1 and CDR2: LNHNV and YYDKDF (reference sequence). DNA of the CDR3: TGTGCCACCAGCCTGGGACTGGGTAGCTCCTACGAGCAGTACTTC. Its protein is CATSLGLGSSYEQYF.

This clone has only a few counts. The CDR3 is CASPREELAIPECEQYF. DNA of the CDR3: TGTGCCAGCCCTCGGGAAGAGCTAGCCATACCGGAATGCGAGCAGTACTTC. The chain uses TRBV5-6 and TRBJ2-7; the D gene is possibly TRBD2 (5 bases). V was pared by 7 bases and J by 6 bases, with 29 bases between. Germline values: CDR1 SGHDT, CDR2 YYEEEE. This CDR3 has 17 amino acids.

This clone was seen ten or more times. Within the sample, other DNA sequences also encode this same CDR3. In DNA form, the CDR3 reads TGTGCCAGTAGTTCGCAGCCCGGGACAGGGGACGAGCAGTACTTC. It codes for CASSSQPGTGDEQYF. The chain carries TRBV19 and TRBJ2-7; 10 bases are a match to TRBD1. This CDR3 spans 15 amino acids. Germline assignment: CDR1 LNHDA and CDR2 SQIVND (reference sequence). V shed 5 bases, J shed 5 bases, and the junction held 9 bases outside the gene matches.

A note on this clone: At the DNA level, this CDR3 is encoded by other sequences in the same sample as well. The chain couples TRBV4-1 to TRBJ2-2; a possible D gene is TRBD1 (6 bases). The CDR3 consists of 15 residues. Trimming removed 6 bases at V and 3 bases at J, with 14 bases between. Germline loops: CDR1 MGHRA, CDR2 YSYEKL. The CDR3, as DNA: TGCGCCAGCAGTTTCGAGGGGGTGGACACCGGGGAGCTGTTTTTT. This encodes CASSFEGVDTGELFF.

In nucleotides, the CDR3 is TGTGCCAGCAGCCCCGACAGGGTAGGCCACGAGCAGTACTTC. This codes for CASSPDRVGHEQYF. The rearrangement joins TRBV11-2 to TRBJ2-7, with TRBD1 identical over 7 bases. Germline loops: CDR1 SGHAT, CDR2 FQNNGV. Trimming cost V 5 bases and J 5 bases; bases outside gene matches: 9. This CDR3 has 14 residues.

As to this clone: A much larger clone lies one base from this, so it may be a read error. V usage is TRBV2 and J usage is TRBJ2-2; 8 bases agree with TRBD2. There are 16 residues in the CDR3. Germline CDR1 SNHLY, CDR2 FYNNEI. The CDR3 DNA reads as TGTGCCAGCAGTGTGAGCGGGAGAACGAACACCAGGGAGCTGTTTTTT. This gives the protein CASSVSGRTNTRELFF.

The rearrangement joins TRBV7-9 to TRBJ2-7, with 12 bases aligning to TRBD1. Per germline, CDR1 SEHNR and CDR2 FQNEAQ (reference sequence). J lost 4 bases, V lost 5 bases, and 6 bases had no gene match. The CDR3 is 15 amino acids. CDR3 nucleotides: TGTGCCAGCAGCCCCGGGACAGGGGGCATTTACGAGCAGTACTTC. Translating gives CASSPGTGGIYEQYF.

As concerns this clone: One junction end does not reproduce the germline sequence, and a read error may be involved. The chain couples TRBV2 to TRBJ1-2; D is unclear. There are 8 residues in the CDR3. Germline CDR1 is SNHLY and CDR2 is FYNNEI. The CDR3 DNA reads TGTGCCAGCAGTGTCAGGAACTTC. Its translation: CASSVRNF.

The V call is TRBV30, the J call TRBJ1-6; D may be TRBD1 (6 bases). This CDR3 is 14 amino acids long. Germline V lookup: CDR1 GTSNPN, CDR2 SVGIG (reference sequence). Deletions cut 2 bases from V and 10 bases from J, with 15 bases between. The CDR3 bases are TGTGCCTGGAGTTTGGGGCAGGGGAGATCACCCCTCCACTTT. Residues: CAWSLGQGRSPLHF.

The chain links TRBV6-6 to TRBJ2-3; weak D call: TRBD2 (6 bases). Germline CDR1 reads MNHNY; CDR2 reads SVGAGI (reference sequence). CDR3 length equals 14 residues. V was shortened by 2 bases and J by 2 bases, with 8 bases between the two germline ends. The CDR3 DNA reads TGTGCCAGCAGTTACACGCGGGACACAGATACGCAGTATTTT. Translating it yields CASSYTRDTDTQYF.

The CDR3 DNA sequence: TGCAGTGCTAGAGACGGGGAGACCCAGTACTTC. It specifies CSARDGETQYF. The gene calls are TRBV20-1 and TRBJ2-5; no reliable D call. Trimming removed 0 bases from V and 5 bases from J, with 4 bases in between. Germline V gene lookup returns CDR1 DFQATT and CDR2 SNEGSKA (reference sequence). CDR3 length equals 11 residues.

CDR3 sequence (DNA): TGTGCCAGCAGTTCCCAGCGGCTAGCGGGAGCCTACGAGCAGTACTTC. This translates into CASSSQRLAGAYEQYF. The chain employs TRBV7-8 and TRBJ2-7; the match to TRBD2 covers 10 bases. The length of the CDR3 is 16 residues. V gave up 6 bases and J gave up 2 bases; unmatched junction bases: 10. Per germline, CDR1 SGHVS and CDR2 FQNEAQ.

This clone was counted a few times. The V gene is TRBV28, the J gene TRBJ2-3; 8 bases are a match to TRBD2. The CDR3 has 16 residues. Looked up from germline, CDR1 is MDHEN and CDR2 is SYDVKM. The trim removed 6 bases at V and 2 bases at J, leaving 10 bases unmatched. DNA for the CDR3: TGTGCCAGCAGGCTAAACCCTAGCGGGCTCACAGATACGCAGTATTTT. Its translation: CASRLNPSGLTDTQYF.

Notes on this clone: A far larger clone differs by one base, so this is likely a read error. Different DNA sequences within this sample yield the same CDR3. The CDR3 loop is CASSLRTSGSNEQFF. Here the CDR3 DNA reads TGTGCCAGCAGCTTACGTACTAGCGGGAGCAATGAGCAGTTCTTC. The rearrangement joins TRBV11-2 to TRBJ2-1; 11 bases are shared with TRBD2. Germline loops: CDR1 SGHAT, CDR2 FQNNGV. There are 15 residues in the CDR3. V was clipped by 2 bases and J by 6 bases; unmatched bases: 3.

The rearrangement links TRBV2 to TRBJ2-7; D is unresolved. V gave up 3 bases and J gave up 0 bases, with 9 bases separating them. The CDR3 length is 14 residues. CDR1 and CDR2 (germline): SNHLY, FYNNEI. The CDR3 DNA reads TGTGCCAGCAGTGATGCGGAGAGCTCCTACGAGCAGTACTTC. Translation: CASSDAESSYEQYF.